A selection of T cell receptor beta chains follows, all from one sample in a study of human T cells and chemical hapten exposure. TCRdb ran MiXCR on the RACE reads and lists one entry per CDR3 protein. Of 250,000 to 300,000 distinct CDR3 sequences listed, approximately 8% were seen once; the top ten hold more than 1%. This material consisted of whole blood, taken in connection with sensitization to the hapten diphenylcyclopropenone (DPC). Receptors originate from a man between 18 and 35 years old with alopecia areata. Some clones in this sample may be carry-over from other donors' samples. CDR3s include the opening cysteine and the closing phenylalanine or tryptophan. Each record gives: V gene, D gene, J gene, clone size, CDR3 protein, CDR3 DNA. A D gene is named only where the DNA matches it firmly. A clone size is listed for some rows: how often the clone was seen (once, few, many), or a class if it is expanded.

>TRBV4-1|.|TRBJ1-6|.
CASSAHRDNSPLHF
TGCGCCAGCAGCGCGCACAGGGATAATTCACCCCTCCACTTT
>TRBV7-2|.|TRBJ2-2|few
CASSWLPGRGTGELFF
TGTGCCAGCAGCTGGCTGCCGGGACGGGGAACCGGGGAGCTGTTTTTT
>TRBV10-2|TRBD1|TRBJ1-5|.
CASGEQGARRSEHF
TGCGCCAGCGGCGAACAGGGGGCGCGTAGGTCCGAGCATTTT
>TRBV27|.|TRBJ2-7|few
CASSLEGGSYEQYF
TGTGCCAGCAGTTTAGAGGGAGGTTCCTACGAGCAGTACTTC
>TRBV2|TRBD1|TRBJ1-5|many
CASRAGQGGQPQHF
TGTGCCAGCAGGGCCGGACAGGGGGGTCAGCCCCAGCATTTT
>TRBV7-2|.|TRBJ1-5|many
CASSLVAGGNQPQHF
TGTGCCAGCAGCTTAGTGGCAGGGGGCAATCAGCCCCAGCATTTT
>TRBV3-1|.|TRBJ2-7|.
CASSRAGEQYF
TGTGCCAGCAGCCGGGCGGGGGAGCAGTACTTC
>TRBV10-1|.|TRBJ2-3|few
CASSESRRAADTQYF
TGCGCCAGCAGTGAAAGTCGCAGGGCTGCAGATACGCAGTATTTT
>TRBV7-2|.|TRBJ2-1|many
CASSSLTSNEQFF
TGTGCCAGCAGCTCACTTACTAGCAATGAGCAGTTCTTC
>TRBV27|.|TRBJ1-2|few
CASSSPSSLYGYTF
TGTGCCAGCAGTTCCCCCTCCTCCCTGTATGGCTACACCTTC
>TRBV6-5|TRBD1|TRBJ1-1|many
CASSDRDSHTEAFF
TGTGCCAGCAGCGATAGGGACAGCCACACTGAAGCTTTCTTT
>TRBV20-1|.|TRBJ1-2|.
CSARGPGDYGYTF
TGCAGTGCTAGAGGCCCAGGGGACTATGGCTACACCTTC
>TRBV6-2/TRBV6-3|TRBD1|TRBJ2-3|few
CASSPGTGDTQYF
TGTGCCAGCAGTCCAGGGACAGGGGATACGCAGTATTTT
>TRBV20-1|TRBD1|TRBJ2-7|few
CSATPDRGWQYF
TGCAGTGCCACCCCGGACAGGGGCTGGCAGTACTTC
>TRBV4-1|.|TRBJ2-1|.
CASSQVTYNEQFF
TGCGCCAGCAGCCAAGTAACTTACAATGAGCAGTTCTTC